The 11 T cell receptor beta chains reported below all come from one sample, sequenced in a study of post-analysis software for immune sequencing data. Study-wide findings and caveats: Comparison of patients with controls showed five TRBV segments more frequent in patients, TRBV5-6, TRBV5-1 and TRBV20-1 among them.

These receptors' antigens are unknown. Unique molecular identifiers tagged the TCR beta cDNA libraries. One entry per CDR3 protein results from TCRdb running MiXCR on the PCR reads. The sample lists around 700,000 distinct CDR3 sequences; approximately 60% were seen once. The sample comprised blood. The receptors originated from a girl aged 2 to 9 with multiple sclerosis.

The V and J genes are TRBV7-2 and TRBJ2-5, with D unresolved. V lost 1 base and J 1 base, leaving 7 bases between the germline ends. Germline values: CDR1 SGHTA, CDR2 FQGNSA. The CDR3 is made up of 14 amino acids. For the CDR3, the DNA is TGTGCCAGCAGCTTAGACGGGTCCCAAGAGACCCAGTACTTC. It yields the protein CASSLDGSQETQYF.

The genes are TRBV6-6 and TRBJ2-3; D possibly corresponds to TRBD1 (6 bases). V was cut by 6 bases and J by 6 bases, with 16 bases left in between. Germline loops: CDR1 MNHNY, CDR2 SVGAGI (reference sequence). CDR3 size: 14 residues. In nucleotides, the CDR3 is TGTGCCAGCAGCCCGGTAGGGGGTGGCGATACGCAGTATTTT. Encoded protein: CASSPVGGGDTQYF.

The chain employs TRBV15 and TRBJ2-5; D unclear. The CDR3 is 15 residues long. V lost 1 base, J lost 3 bases, and 12 bases lay in between. Germline V gene data show CDR1 as LNHNV and CDR2 as YYDKDF (reference sequence). DNA of the CDR3: TGTGCCACCAGCAGAGTCGGCTGGCAGGAAGAGACCCAGTACTTC. Protein sequence: CATSRVGWQEETQYF.

The rearrangement uses TRBV6-5 and TRBJ2-3; TRBD2 aligns across 9 bases. CDR1 is MNHEY and CDR2 is SVGAGI in the germline V gene. Trimming at V came to 4 bases and at J to 1 base, leaving 9 bases not matched to a gene. This CDR3 contains 17 residues. The CDR3 loop is CASSSVTSGAGTDTQYF. CDR3 DNA sequence: TGTGCCAGCAGTTCAGTGACTAGCGGAGCTGGCACAGATACGCAGTATTTT.

This clonotype was seen a handful of times. The chain uses TRBV5-1 and TRBJ2-1, with D unclear. V gave up 4 bases and J gave up 4 bases, with 18 bases separating them. Germline V gives CDR1 SGHRS, CDR2 YFSETQ. This CDR3 contains 16 residues. The CDR3 DNA is TGCGCCAGCAGCCAACCCGAACTCCCCTCTTACAATGAGCAGTTCTTC. Protein: CASSQPELPSYNEQFF.

This chain joins TRBV7-9 and TRBJ2-1; possibly TRBD2 for D (6 bases). Germline assignment: CDR1 SEHNR and CDR2 FQNEAQ (reference sequence). The CDR3 loop spans 13 amino acids. The V end lost 5 bases, the J end lost 12 bases, and 17 bases lay between the germline ends. The CDR3 sequence: CASSPGPPGRQFF. Written as DNA, the CDR3 is TGTGCCAGCAGCCCGGGGCCTCCCGGGAGGCAGTTCTTC.

The chain's CDR3 is CASSVEAREEKLFF. The CDR3 region has the DNA TGCGCCAGCAGTGTTGAGGCGCGGGAGGAAAAACTGTTTTTT. The J gene is TRBJ1-4, the V gene TRBV10-2, with D hard to call. V dropped 4 bases and J dropped 8 bases, with 14 bases sitting between them. Germline loops: CDR1 WSHSY, CDR2 SAAADI. The CDR3 loop spans 14 amino acids.

This clonotype was detected only a few times. The V call is TRBV6-1, the J call TRBJ1-2; D may be TRBD1 (6 bases). CDR1 MNHNS and CDR2 SASEGT come from the germline V gene. Trimming removed 10 bases from V and 1 base from J, with 19 bases in between. There are 15 residues in the CDR3. CDR3 protein: CANLGTSSINYGYTF. Here the CDR3 DNA reads TGTGCCAACCTAGGGACATCTTCCATTAACTATGGCTACACCTTC.

Of note for this clonotype: The junction departs from germline at one end; a sequencing error may be responsible. The chain couples TRBV6-1 to TRBJ2-5; 7 positions agree with TRBD1. Germline loops: CDR1 MNHNS, CDR2 SASEGT. The CDR3 consists of 17 residues. The DNA of the CDR3 is TGTGCCAGCAATCCTTTCGAGGGGGACAGTAAAGAAGAGACCCAGTACTTT. It specifies CASNPFEGDSKEETQYF.

The V and J genes are TRBV6-5 and TRBJ1-5; a possible D gene is TRBD1 (5 bases). Trimming shortened V by 6 bases and J by 1 base, and 16 bases separated the two germline ends. Per the germline V gene, CDR1 is MNHEY and CDR2 is SVGAGI. The CDR3 has 16 residues. CDR3 coding DNA: TGTGCCAGCAGCCCCCGAGGGGTTTACAGCAATCAGCCCCAGCATTTT. This gives the protein CASSPRGVYSNQPQHF.

V is TRBV20-1 and J is TRBJ2-1, with TRBD2 matching 11 bases. Germline-derived CDR1 and CDR2 are DFQATT and SNEGSKA (reference sequence). The length of the CDR3 is 14 residues. The V and J ends lost 6 bases and 3 bases, in that order; junction bases with no gene match: 4. This CDR3 is CSAIAGGHYNEQFF. DNA of the CDR3: TGCAGTGCGATAGCGGGGGGGCACTACAATGAGCAGTTCTTC.